One and the same sample provided the 5 T cell receptor beta chains below, sequenced in a study of blood T cell repertoires in COVID-19. The assay was immunoSEQ multiplex PCR, and TCRdb's table has in-frame clones only and misses some. Here the sample spans 150,000 to 200,000 clones, about 78% being singletons. Sequenced: PBMCs or T cells enriched from blood (not recorded which). The receptors stem from a woman aged 50 to 65 who had recovered from COVID-19.

This chain uses TRBV7-9 with TRBJ2-1; D remains unclear. The length of the CDR3 is 12 residues. The germline V gene has CDR1 SEHNR and CDR2 FQNEAQ (reference sequence). Trimming removed 3 bases from V and 5 bases from J, with 5 bases in between. The chain's CDR3 is CASSFFDNEQFF. The CDR3, as DNA: TGTGCCAGCAGCTTCTTCGACAATGAGCAGTTCTTC.

J is TRBJ2-3 and V is TRBV29-1, with D possibly matching TRBD1 (6 bases). The CDR3 totals 17 residues. Germline values: CDR1 SQVTM, CDR2 ANQGSEA. The germline V and J ends were trimmed by 7 bases and 6 bases, with 29 bases remaining between them. Written as DNA, the CDR3 is TGCAGCGCCCGCGGTCTACGCCGGGACAACTCGGGGGATACGCAGTATTTT. As protein: CSARGLRRDNSGDTQYF.

The chain combines TRBV6-2 or TRBV6-3 with TRBJ2-7; 7 bases are a match to TRBD2. Germline lookup yields CDR1 MNHEY and CDR2 SVGEGT. The CDR3 is 15 residues long. With 3 bases clipped from V and 6 bases from J, the junction kept 11 bases outside the gene matches. The CDR3 bases are TGTGCCAGCAGTTATGGTCCTAGCGGAACCATCGAGCAGTACTTC. Amino acid sequence: CASSYGPSGTIEQYF.

This clone was observed a single time. The chain uses TRBV20-1 and TRBJ1-6; D gene ambiguous. This CDR3 comprises 11 residues. V was trimmed by 4 bases and J by 13 bases, leaving 11 bases between them. Germline lookup yields CDR1 DFQATT and CDR2 SNEGSKA (reference sequence). The CDR3 DNA follows: TGCAGTGCTACCACCGTGGGCCCCCTCCACTTT. Translating it yields CSATTVGPLHF.

This clone appeared a single time. V is TRBV28 and J is TRBJ2-1, with TRBD2 as a possible D gene (6 bases). CDR1 and CDR2 (germline): MDHEN, SYDVKM. The CDR3 contains 16 residues. V lost 6 bases and J 2 bases, leaving 17 bases between the germline ends. The chain's CDR3 is CASRDELAQAYNEQFF. CDR3 nucleotides: TGTGCCAGCAGGGATGAGCTAGCGCAAGCCTACAATGAGCAGTTCTTC.